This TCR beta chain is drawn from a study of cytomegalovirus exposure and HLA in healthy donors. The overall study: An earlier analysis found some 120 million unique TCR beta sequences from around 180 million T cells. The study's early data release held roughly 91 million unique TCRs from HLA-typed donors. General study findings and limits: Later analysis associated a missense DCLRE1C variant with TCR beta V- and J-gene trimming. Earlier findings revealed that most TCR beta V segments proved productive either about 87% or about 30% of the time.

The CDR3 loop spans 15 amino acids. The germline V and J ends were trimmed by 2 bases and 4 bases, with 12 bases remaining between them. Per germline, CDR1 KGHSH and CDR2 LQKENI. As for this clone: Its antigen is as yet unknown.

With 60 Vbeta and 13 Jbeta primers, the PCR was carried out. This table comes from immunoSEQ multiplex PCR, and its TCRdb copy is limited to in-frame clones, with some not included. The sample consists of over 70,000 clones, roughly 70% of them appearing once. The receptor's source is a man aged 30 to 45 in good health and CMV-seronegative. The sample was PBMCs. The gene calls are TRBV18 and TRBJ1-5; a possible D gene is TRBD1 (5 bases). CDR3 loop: CASSPSTALNQPQHF. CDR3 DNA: TGTGCCAGCTCACCATCGACAGCTCTAAATCAGCCCCAGCATTTT.